Following are 26 T cell receptor beta chains from one sample sequenced in a study of beta chain features in type 1 diabetes. No antigen has been identified for these receptors. The study reverse transcribed the entire isolated RNA, so it sequenced expressed TCRB transcripts. Sequencing was performed with immunoSEQ multiplex PCR; in TCRdb, only in-frame clones are kept and a portion is missing. Here the sample spans a few hundred thousand clones, roughly an eighth being singletons. General observations from the study: Across all four CD4+ subsets, people with type 1 diabetes showed modestly shorter TCRB CDR3s.

Sequencing was performed on naive CD4+ T cells from blood. The source of these receptors is a man aged 25-40 years with type 1 diabetes.

The chain recombines TRBV18 with TRBJ2-1, with 7 bases fitting TRBD2. From germline, CDR1 is KGHSH and CDR2 LQKENI. The CDR3 sequence is 13 residues long. The ends lost 3 bases at V and 8 bases at J; junction bases unmatched: 4. The CDR3 loop is CASSPGEGDEQFF. CDR3 nucleotides: TGTGCCAGCTCACCGGGGGAGGGCGATGAGCAGTTCTTC.

This clone was seen only a few times. The chain carries TRBV5-4 and TRBJ2-2; tentative D call: TRBD1 (6 bases). This CDR3 region has 15 residues. Per the germline V gene, CDR1 is SGHNT and CDR2 is YYREEE (reference sequence). Trimming shortened V by 0 bases and J by 0 bases, and 6 bases separated the two germline ends. The CDR3 nucleotides are TGTGCCAGCAGCTTGGACAGGGCGAACACCGGGGAGCTGTTTTTT. Protein product: CASSLDRANTGELFF.

This rearrangement joins TRBV2 to TRBJ2-2; 10 bases map to TRBD1. The CDR3 extends over 13 amino acids. Germline V gives CDR1 SNHLY, CDR2 FYNNEI. J lost 5 bases, V lost 11 bases, and 5 bases had no gene match. CDR3 region: CAGTGQGTGELFF. CDR3 DNA: TGTGCCGGCACGGGACAGGGGACCGGGGAGCTGTTTTTT.

This clone has just a few counts. CDR3 in amino acids: CASMGLASINEQFF. In DNA, the CDR3 is TGTGCCAGCATGGGACTGGCGTCTATCAATGAGCAGTTCTTC. J is TRBJ2-1 and V is TRBV2; possibly TRBD2 for D (6 bases). Germline CDR1 and CDR2: SNHLY and FYNNEI. The CDR3 totals 14 residues. The ends were cut back, 7 bases at V and 6 bases at J, with 16 bases in the middle.

The CDR3 sequence is CAIRTGGQGDTQYF. The CDR3 DNA sequence: TGTGCCATAAGAACAGGGGGCCAGGGAGATACGCAGTATTTT. This rearrangement joins TRBV28 to TRBJ2-3; 9 bases line up with TRBD1. The ends lost 10 bases at V and 5 bases at J; junction bases unmatched: 10. This CDR3 has 14 residues. The V gene's germline CDR1 is MDHEN and CDR2 SYDVKM.

The chain is built from TRBV19 and TRBJ1-1, with 7 bases aligning to TRBD1. In germline, CDR1 is LNHDA, CDR2 SQIVND (reference sequence). V lost 10 bases to trimming and J lost 0 bases; unmatched junction nucleotides: 5. CDR3 length: 13 amino acids. This CDR3 is CATRTGLNTEAFF. DNA of the CDR3: TGTGCCACCCGGACAGGCTTGAACACTGAAGCTTTCTTT.

The rearrangement joins TRBV7-2 to TRBJ2-5; the D gene is possibly TRBD1 (6 bases). The CDR3 sequence is 15 residues long. Per the germline V gene, CDR1 is SGHTA and CDR2 is FQGNSA. Deletions cut 1 base from V and 5 bases from J, with 14 bases between. CDR3 region: CASSLVMGAGETQYF. Here the CDR3 DNA reads TGTGCCAGCAGCTTAGTTATGGGGGCGGGTGAGACCCAGTACTTC.

This clone has a handful of counts. The V gene is TRBV2, the J gene TRBJ2-5, with D possibly being TRBD1 (6 bases). The ends were cut back, 6 bases at V and 1 base at J, with 12 bases in the middle. The CDR3 sequence is 14 residues long. CDR1 and CDR2 (germline): SNHLY, FYNNEI. The CDR3 loop reads CASRFGTPQETQYF. The CDR3 nucleotides read TGTGCCAGCAGGTTTGGGACACCCCAAGAGACCCAGTACTTC.

The sample holds a few counts of this clone. The chain links TRBV4-2 to TRBJ2-5; 12 bases map to TRBD2. Trimming at V came to 8 bases and at J to 5 bases, leaving 6 bases not matched to a gene. Per the germline V gene, CDR1 is LGHNA and CDR2 is YNFKEQ. The CDR3 consists of 14 residues. This chain's CDR3 is CASPRTSGTETQYF. CDR3 DNA sequence: TGTGCCAGCCCCAGGACTAGCGGGACCGAGACCCAGTACTTC.

This clone was recorded many times. The chain combines TRBV7-9 with TRBJ2-1; D not resolved. Per the germline V gene, CDR1 is SEHNR and CDR2 is FQNEAQ (reference sequence). This CDR3 has 12 residues. The V gene lost 1 base and the J gene lost 6 bases, with 4 bases spanning the gap. The CDR3 nucleotides are TGTGCCAGCAGCTTAGTCTTCAATGAGCAGTTCTTC. Translating gives CASSLVFNEQFF. Filled out from reference TRBV7-9 and TRBJ2-1, the complete variable domain reads DTGVSQNPRHKITKRGQNVTFRCDPISEHNRLYWYRQTLGQGPEFLTYFQNEAQLEKSRLLSDRFSAERPKGSFSTLEIQRTEQGDSAMYLCASSLVFNEQFFGPGTRLTVL.

The genes are TRBV25-1 and TRBJ2-7; 10 bases map to TRBD2. The CDR3 totals 17 residues. The junction had 9 bases not matched to a gene; V was cut back by 0 bases and J by 4 bases. Per the germline V gene, CDR1 is MGHDK and CDR2 is SYGVNS. The CDR3 DNA follows: TGTGCCAGCAGTGAATACCTAGCGGGGGAAAGGTTATACGAGCAGTACTTC. This sequence encodes CASSEYLAGERLYEQYF.

This clone has a handful of counts. The chain carries TRBV5-8 and TRBJ1-1; D unresolved. The germline CDR1 and CDR2 sequences are SGHTS and YDEGEE. The CDR3 is 16 amino acids. With 0 bases removed from V and 10 bases from J, the gap between germline ends came to 22 bases. The CDR3 coding sequence is TGTGCCAGCAGCTTGGGGGTCGGTCGGAGGGAACTGTCAGCTTTCTTT. Translating gives CASSLGVGRRELSAFF.

J is TRBJ2-7 and V is TRBV28, with D possibly TRBD1 on 5 matching bases. The V end lost 5 bases, the J end lost 4 bases, and 15 bases lay between the germline ends. This CDR3 has 14 residues. Germline CDR1 MDHEN, CDR2 SYDVKM. In nucleotides, the CDR3 is TGTGCCAGCAGTACTCAGACAGCGAGATACGAGCAGTACTTC. Protein product: CASSTQTARYEQYF. The variable domain in full, with the rest retrieved from reference TRBV28 and TRBJ2-7, is DVKVTQSSRYLVKRTGEKVFLECVQDMDHENMFWYRQDPGLGLRLIYFSYDVKMKEKGDIPEGYSVSREKKERFSLILESASTNQTSMYLCASSTQTARYEQYFGPGTRLTVT.

This clone was seen only a few times. The CDR3 sequence: CASSQAGQGDNQPQHF. The CDR3 nucleotides are TGTGCCAGCAGCCAAGCGGGACAGGGGGATAATCAGCCCCAGCATTTT. The V call is TRBV4-2, the J call TRBJ1-5, with 11 bases lining up with TRBD1. V dropped 1 base and J dropped 4; count of bases not matched to a gene: 3. The germline V gene has CDR1 LGHNA and CDR2 YNFKEQ. This CDR3 is built from 16 residues.

This clone was observed a few times. J is TRBJ2-1 and V is TRBV2; possible D gene TRBD2, 5 bases. V was clipped by 2 bases and J by 2 bases, with 7 bases between them. From germline, CDR1 is SNHLY and CDR2 FYNNEI. The CDR3 length is 14 residues. The DNA for the CDR3 is TGTGCCAGCAGTGAACGGGGAACCTACAATGAGCAGTTCTTC. It yields the protein CASSERGTYNEQFF. The variable domain in full, completed from reference TRBV2 and TRBJ2-1, reads EPEVTQTPSHQVTQMGQEVILRCVPISNHLYFYWYRQILGQKVEFLVSFYNNEISEKSEIFDDQFSVERPDGSNFTLKIRSTKLEDSAMYFCASSERGTYNEQFFGPGTRLTVL.

CDR3 region: CASSSMSGLTHWEQYF. CDR3 coding DNA: TGTGCCAGCAGCTCGATGTCGGGACTAACCCATTGGGAGCAGTACTTC. The chain has TRBV7-8 and TRBJ2-7; 7 bases align to TRBD2. The germline V gene has CDR1 SGHVS and CDR2 FQNEAQ. This CDR3 is built from 16 residues. After removal of 4 bases from V and 7 bases from J, the junction contained 16 bases not matched to a gene.

This clone was detected only a few times. The genes are TRBV9 and TRBJ2-7; the D is unclear. The CDR3 sequence is 12 residues long. The V gene's germline CDR1 is SGDLS and CDR2 YYNGEE. Trimming left V 4 bases short and J 5 bases short, with 10 bases between. Here the CDR3 reads CASSPGLNEQYF. Here the CDR3 DNA reads TGTGCCAGCAGCCCAGGATTGAACGAGCAGTACTTC.

The J gene is TRBJ2-2, the V gene TRBV9; tentatively, D is TRBD1 (6 bases). This CDR3 is built from 14 residues. CDR1 and CDR2 (germline): SGDLS, YYNGEE. V lost 1 base and J 5 bases, leaving 9 bases between the germline ends. Here the CDR3 reads CASSVQGPTGELFF. In nucleotides, the CDR3 is TGTGCCAGCAGCGTACAGGGGCCGACCGGGGAGCTGTTTTTT.

The V and J genes are TRBV4-2 and TRBJ2-2; 7 nucleotides match TRBD2. The V and J ends lost 1 base and 7 bases, in that order; junction bases with no gene match: 12. Per the germline V gene, CDR1 is LGHNA and CDR2 is YNFKEQ. The length of the CDR3 is 17 residues. This chain's CDR3 is CASSQVAGREWGGELFF. DNA of the CDR3: TGTGCCAGCAGCCAAGTCGCCGGGCGGGAGTGGGGCGGGGAGCTGTTTTTT.

CDR3 bases: TGTGCCAGCAGTGCCGGGTACGAGCAGTACTTC. Translation: CASSAGYEQYF. This chain connects TRBV6-6 to TRBJ2-7; D remains ambiguous. V was cut by 5 bases and J by 4 bases, with 6 bases left in between. The length of the CDR3 is 11 residues. The germline V gene encodes CDR1 MNHNY and CDR2 SVGAGI (reference sequence).

This chain connects TRBV6-5 to TRBJ2-7; possible D gene TRBD2, 5 bases. CDR3 length equals 14 residues. Trimming pared 0 bases from V and 1 base from J, leaving 7 bases between. The germline CDR1 and CDR2 sequences are MNHEY and SVGAGI. The CDR3 bases are TGTGCCAGCAGTTACTCAGCGGTTTCCTACGAGCAGTACTTC. Its protein product is CASSYSAVSYEQYF.

This clone was counted a few times. J is TRBJ2-1 and V is TRBV9, with TRBD2 identical over 7 bases. Germline CDR1 is SGDLS and CDR2 is YYNGEE. Trimming cost V 0 bases and J 3 bases; bases outside gene matches: 3. The CDR3 runs 15 residues. In DNA form, the CDR3 reads TGTGCCAGCAGCGTAGACAGCGGGAACTACAATGAGCAGTTCTTC. Translation gives CASSVDSGNYNEQFF.

This chain joins TRBV27 and TRBJ2-3; 16 nucleotides agree with TRBD2. The CDR3 runs to 19 residues. The germline CDR1 and CDR2 sequences are MNHEY and SMNVEV (reference sequence). V shed 6 bases and J 2 bases; nucleotides not matched to a gene: 11. This CDR3 is CASRLVGTSGRGTTDTQYF. CDR3 DNA: TGTGCCAGCAGGCTAGTGGGGACTAGCGGGAGGGGAACCACAGATACGCAGTATTTT.

The gene calls are TRBV15 and TRBJ2-5, with 9 nucleotides matching TRBD2. The junction had 9 bases not matched to a gene; V was cut back by 0 bases and J by 4 bases. CDR1 and CDR2 (germline): LNHNV, YYDKDF (reference sequence). This CDR3 spans 17 amino acids. CDR3 region: CATSRDKAGGPLETQYF. CDR3 DNA sequence: TGTGCCACCAGCAGAGATAAGGCGGGAGGGCCGTTAGAGACCCAGTACTTC.

The V and J genes are TRBV15 and TRBJ2-7, with D perhaps matching TRBD2 (5 bases). The CDR3 totals 17 residues. Trimming left V 3 bases short and J 0 bases short, with 18 bases between. Germline lookup yields CDR1 LNHNV and CDR2 YYDKDF (reference sequence). The CDR3 bases are TGTGCCACCAGCAGGGGTCAGCGGCTGGTGGGCTCCTACGAGCAGTACTTC. Translating gives CATSRGQRLVGSYEQYF.

This sequence joins TRBV4-1 and TRBJ2-1; a weak D match, TRBD1 (5 bases). Trimming stripped 1 base from V and 7 bases from J, with 29 bases between. Germline assignment: CDR1 MGHRA and CDR2 YSYEKL. This CDR3 is 20 amino acids long. The CDR3 spells CASSQVFDTYSGKGMNEQFF. CDR3 nucleotides: TGCGCCAGCAGCCAAGTATTCGACACCTATAGTGGCAAGGGGATGAATGAGCAGTTCTTC.